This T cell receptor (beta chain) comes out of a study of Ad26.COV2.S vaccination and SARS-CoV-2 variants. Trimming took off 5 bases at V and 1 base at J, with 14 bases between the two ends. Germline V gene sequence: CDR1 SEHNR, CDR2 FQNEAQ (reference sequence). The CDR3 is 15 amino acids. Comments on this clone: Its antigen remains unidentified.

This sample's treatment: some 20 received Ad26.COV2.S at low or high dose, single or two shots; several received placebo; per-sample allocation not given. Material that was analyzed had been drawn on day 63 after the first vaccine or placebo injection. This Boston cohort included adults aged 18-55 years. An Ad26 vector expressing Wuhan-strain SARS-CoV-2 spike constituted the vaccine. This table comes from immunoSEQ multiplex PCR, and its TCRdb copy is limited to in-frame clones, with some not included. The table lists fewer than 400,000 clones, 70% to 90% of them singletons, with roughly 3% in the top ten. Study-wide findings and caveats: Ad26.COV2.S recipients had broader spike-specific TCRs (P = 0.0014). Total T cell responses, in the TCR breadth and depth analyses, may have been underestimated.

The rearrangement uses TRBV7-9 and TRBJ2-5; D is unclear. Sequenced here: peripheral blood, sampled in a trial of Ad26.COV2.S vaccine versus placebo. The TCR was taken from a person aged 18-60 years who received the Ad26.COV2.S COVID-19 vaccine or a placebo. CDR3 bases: TGTGCCAGCAGCGCTTATCTGCACTCCCAAGAGACCCAGTACTTC. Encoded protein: CASSAYLHSQETQYF.